Below are 26 T cell receptor beta chains sequenced from a single sample in a study of stem cell transplantation in POMP-related autoinflammatory disease (TCRdb year 2021). In the paper's terms, the time point label means: after hematopoietic stem cell transplant. The library was built by means of the immunoSEQ multiplex PCR assay. TCRdb limited this immuneACCESS table to in-frame rearrangements with V and J called. A share of clones is missing; checked studies link under half to unresolved V genes, and the rest is unexplained. This sample is represented by roughly 68,000 clones; roughly 90% of them were singletons. The leading ten clones occupy 0.55% to 0.85% of the sample. Sequenced here: CD4+ T cells from PBMCs, sampled after stem cell transplantation. Receptors were obtained from a human patient with POMP-related autoinflammation and immune dysregulation (PRAID). Some T cells present after a transplant may be cells of the graft donor.

The chain recombines TRBV27 with TRBJ2-7; 8 nucleotides match TRBD2. The CDR3 contains 14 residues. In germline, CDR1 is MNHEY, CDR2 SMNVEV (reference sequence). Trimming cost V 6 bases and J 0 bases; bases outside gene matches: 4. Here the CDR3 DNA reads TGTGCCAGCAGGGGCGGGGGGAGCTCCTACGAGCAGTACGTC. Its translation is CASRGGGSSYEQYV.

This clone was detected only once. The gene calls are TRBV28 and TRBJ2-2; weak D call: TRBD2 (5 bases). Trimming pared 1 base from V and 3 bases from J, leaving 12 bases between. This CDR3 region has 16 residues. Per germline, CDR1 MDHEN and CDR2 SYDVKM. In nucleotides, the CDR3 is TGTGCCAGCAGTTTATATCCTAGCATACACACCGGGGAGCTGTTTTTT. Translating gives CASSLYPSIHTGELFF.

The V call is TRBV18, the J call TRBJ2-3; D gene ambiguous. The CDR3 is 12 residues long. V was trimmed by 5 bases and J by 2 bases, leaving 5 bases between them. Germline lookup yields CDR1 KGHSH and CDR2 LQKENI. Here the CDR3 DNA reads TGTGCCAGCTCAGGGTCCACAGATACGCAGTATTTT. The encoded protein is CASSGSTDTQYF.

The rearrangement links TRBV28 to TRBJ1-2, with D possibly matching TRBD1 (6 bases). The length of the CDR3 is 13 residues. In germline, CDR1 is MDHEN, CDR2 SYDVKM. V lost 2 bases to trimming and J lost 8 bases, with 12 bases between them. The CDR3 sequence is CASSLPQGTGYTF. The CDR3 DNA is TGTGCCAGCAGTTTACCGCAGGGGACCGGCTACACCTTC.

This sequence joins TRBV24-1 and TRBJ2-1; 10 positions match TRBD1. J was trimmed by 7 bases and V by 4 bases; bases with no gene match: 6. The CDR3 has 15 amino acids. Germline CDR1 KGHDR, CDR2 SFDVKD. CDR3 bases: TGTGCCACCAGTGACCCCAGACAGGGGGCGAATGAGCAGTTCTTC. The encoded protein is CATSDPRQGANEQFF.

This sequence joins TRBV6-5 and TRBJ2-6, with D unresolved. CDR1 is MNHEY and CDR2 is SVGAGI in the germline V gene. This CDR3 has 15 amino acids. The ends were cut back, 5 bases at V and 0 bases at J, with 8 bases in the middle. CDR3 sequence reads: CASSRTLSGANVLTF. The CDR3 DNA reads as TGTGCCAGCAGTCGGACGCTCTCTGGGGCCAACGTCCTGACTTTC.

V is TRBV19 and J is TRBJ2-1, with TRBD2 identical over 10 bases. J was trimmed by 4 bases and V by 2 bases; bases with no gene match: 8. The CDR3 loop spans 17 amino acids. Germline CDR1 reads LNHDA; CDR2 reads SQIVND (reference sequence). The CDR3, as DNA: TGTGCCAGTAGTATACCCCTAGCGGGGGCAAGATACAATGAGCAGTTCTTC. Translation gives CASSIPLAGARYNEQFF.

CDR3 loop: CASSLAKRGPRTGELFF. The CDR3 nucleotides are TGCGCCAGCAGCTTGGCCAAACGGGGGCCCCGAACCGGGGAGCTGTTTTTT. The J gene is TRBJ2-2, the V gene TRBV5-1; D could derive from TRBD1 or TRBD2 (6 bases each). The CDR3 loop spans 17 amino acids. Germline V gives CDR1 SGHRS, CDR2 YFSETQ. V lost 0 bases and J 5 bases, leaving 17 bases between the germline ends.

The rearrangement links TRBV5-1 to TRBJ2-2; D remains unclear. CDR1 and CDR2 (germline): SGHRS, YFSETQ. The V end lost 0 bases, the J end lost 0 bases, and 12 bases lay between the germline ends. This CDR3 has 17 amino acids. The DNA for the CDR3 is TGCGCCAGCAGCTTGGCTCCGTACCCGTCGAACACCGGGGAGCTGTTTTTT. This sequence encodes CASSLAPYPSNTGELFF.

V is TRBV6-5 and J is TRBJ2-1, with 8 bases lining up with TRBD1. The length of the CDR3 is 13 residues. Looked up from germline, CDR1 is MNHEY and CDR2 is SVGAGI. V lost 6 bases to trimming and J lost 7 bases; unmatched junction nucleotides: 5. CDR3 DNA sequence: TGTGCCAGCAGACCCCGGACAGGGAATGAGCAGTTCTTC. This sequence encodes CASRPRTGNEQFF.

The V and J genes are TRBV5-8 and TRBJ2-5; 8 bases are a match to TRBD2. The V segment lost 4 bases and the J segment 2 bases; nucleotides outside the gene matches: 10. Germline CDR1 reads SGHTS; CDR2 reads YDEGEE. The CDR3 runs 16 residues. The CDR3 is CASSPHRAGVQETQYF. The CDR3 DNA reads as TGTGCCAGCAGCCCACATCGAGCGGGAGTTCAAGAGACCCAGTACTTC. Filled out from reference TRBV5-8 and TRBJ2-5, the complete variable domain reads EAGVTQSPTHLIKTRGQQATLRCSPISGHTSVYWYQQALGLGLQFLLWYDEGEERNRGNFPPRFSGRQFPNYSSELNVNALELEDSALYLCASSPHRAGVQETQYFGPGTRLLVL.

The chain has TRBV28 and TRBJ1-1; tentative D call: TRBD1 (5 bases). With 6 bases removed from V and 7 bases from J, the gap between germline ends came to 15 bases. The CDR3 is 13 amino acids. Germline-derived CDR1 and CDR2 are MDHEN and SYDVKM. The CDR3 region is CASSARDAHEAFF. CDR3 nucleotides: TGTGCCAGCAGCGCACGGGACGCCCATGAAGCTTTCTTT.

The table lists this clone with a count of one. The rearrangement links TRBV29-1 to TRBJ1-2; D possibly corresponds to TRBD1 (6 bases). The CDR3 length is 12 residues. Trimming removed 5 bases at V and 2 bases at J, with 9 bases between. Germline loops: CDR1 SQVTM, CDR2 ANQGSEA. CDR3 sequence (DNA): TGCAGCGTTCCCACAGGGAACTATGGCTACACCTTC. Translation gives CSVPTGNYGYTF.

J is TRBJ2-6 and V is TRBV6-2 or TRBV6-3; D call uncertain. The CDR3 is 21 residues long. Germline V CDR1 and CDR2: MNHEY, SVGEGT. Between the trimmed V and J ends, which lost 0 bases and 0 bases, there was a span of 21 bases. Here the CDR3 reads CASSYSVTRGAAYSGANVLTF. DNA for the CDR3: TGTGCCAGCAGTTACTCCGTCACTCGCGGTGCGGCATACTCTGGGGCCAACGTCCTGACTTTC.

This chain uses TRBV5-5 with TRBJ1-3; D is ambiguous. Per the germline V gene, CDR1 is SGHKS and CDR2 is YYEKEE (reference sequence). This CDR3 region has 15 residues. The V end lost 1 base, the J end lost 4 bases, and 12 bases lay between the germline ends. CDR3 sequence reads: CASSLSWNSGNTIYF. The CDR3, as DNA: TGTGCCAGCAGCTTGTCTTGGAACTCCGGAAACACCATATATTTT. Combining the CDR3 with reference TRBV5-5 and TRBJ1-3 gives the whole variable domain DAGVTQSPTHLIKTRGQQVTLRCSPISGHKSVSWYQQVLGQGPQFIFQYYEKEERGRGNFPDRFSARQFPNYSSELNVNALLLGDSALYLCASSLSWNSGNTIYFGEGSWLTVV.

V and J are TRBV9 and TRBJ1-4; 9 bases are a match to TRBD1. The CDR3 sequence is 15 residues long. V was clipped by 3 bases and J by 6 bases; unmatched bases: 6. Germline CDR1 reads SGDLS; CDR2 reads YYNGEE. DNA of the CDR3: TGTGCCAGCAGCGAAGGGGACAGGGTTTATGAAAAACTGTTTTTT. Residues: CASSEGDRVYEKLFF.

The chain employs TRBV10-2 and TRBJ1-5; D is ambiguous. The CDR3 spans 14 residues. CDR1 and CDR2 from the germline V gene are WSHSY and SAAADI. Trimming took off 6 bases at V and 7 bases at J, with 16 bases between the two ends. The CDR3 loop is CASRSGPSWQPQHF. In DNA, the CDR3 is TGCGCCAGCAGATCCGGCCCCTCCTGGCAGCCCCAGCATTTT.

The rearrangement uses TRBV5-6 and TRBJ2-5, with 11 bases identical to TRBD2. Losses at the gene ends were 4 bases for V and 5 bases for J; bases not matched to a gene: 10. CDR3 length: 16 amino acids. Germline assignment: CDR1 SGHDT and CDR2 YYEEEE. The CDR3 protein is CASSPSTSGRRETQYF. CDR3 nucleotides: TGTGCCAGCAGCCCAAGTACTAGCGGGAGAAGGGAGACCCAGTACTTC.

The gene calls are TRBV7-9 and TRBJ2-3, with TRBD2 as a possible D gene (5 bases). The CDR3 spans 11 residues. The germline CDR1 and CDR2 sequences are SEHNR and FQNEAQ (reference sequence). V shed 11 bases and J shed 5 bases, with 11 bases lying between them. For the CDR3, the DNA is TGTGCCCTCCTCCGGGGAGATACGCAGTATTTT. It yields the protein CALLRGDTQYF.

The genes are TRBV7-2 and TRBJ2-2; D may correspond to TRBD1 or TRBD2 (5 bases each). The ends were cut back, 4 bases at V and 7 bases at J, with 13 bases in the middle. CDR3 size: 14 residues. The germline V gene has CDR1 SGHTA and CDR2 FQGNSA. The CDR3 reads CASSWGVGGGELFF. The CDR3 coding sequence is TGTGCCAGCAGCTGGGGAGTTGGGGGCGGGGAGCTGTTTTTT.

The genes are TRBV4-1 and TRBJ1-4; no clear D. V gave up 0 bases and J gave up 8 bases, with 7 bases separating them. Per germline, CDR1 MGHRA and CDR2 YSYEKL. CDR3 length: 13 amino acids. CDR3 loop: CASSQDRREKLFF. CDR3 sequence (DNA): TGCGCCAGCAGCCAAGATAGGAGGGAAAAACTGTTTTTT.

The chain combines TRBV18 with TRBJ2-4; D perhaps matches TRBD1 (5 bases). The ends were cut back, 3 bases at V and 7 bases at J, with 13 bases in the middle. Per the germline V gene, CDR1 is KGHSH and CDR2 is LQKENI. The CDR3 is made up of 14 amino acids. CDR3 DNA: TGTGCCAGCTCACCGGGCAAAGGGGTGAACATTCAGTACTTC. Translated: CASSPGKGVNIQYF. Supplemented by reference TRBV18 and TRBJ2-4, the full variable domain reads NAGVMQNPRHLVRRRGQEARLRCSPMKGHSHVYWYRQLPEEGLKFMVYLQKENIIDESGMPKERFSAEFPKEGPSILRIQQVVRGDSAAYFCASSPGKGVNIQYFGAGTRLSVL.

This clone appeared a single time. The chain has TRBV28 and TRBJ2-7; TRBD1 agrees at 12 bases. With V trimmed by 11 bases and J by 1 base, 9 bases remained unmatched. Looked up from germline, CDR1 is MDHEN and CDR2 is SYDVKM. This CDR3 has 15 amino acids. The CDR3 DNA sequence: TGTGCCGCCCCGCCGGGACAGGGGGCTTCCTACGAGCAGTACTTC. This sequence encodes CAAPPGQGASYEQYF.

The gene calls are TRBV1 and TRBJ2-1; TRBD2 is the table's D call, not checked against the DNA. TRBV1 is a recognized pseudogene. The CDR3 has 18 residues. The CDR3 region has the DNA TGCACCAGCAGCCAAGATGTTCTAGCGGGGAGCTCCTACAATGAGCAGTTCTTC. Encoded protein: CTSSQDVLAGSSYNEQFF.

The chain links TRBV28 to TRBJ1-4; 8 nucleotides align to TRBD1. The CDR3 contains 14 residues. The J segment lost 2 bases and the V segment lost 7 bases, leaving 3 bases of the junction unmatched. Germline assignment: CDR1 MDHEN and CDR2 SYDVKM. The CDR3 coding sequence is TGTGCCAGCAACGACAGGGGTACTAATGAAAAACTGTTTTTT. Translation gives CASNDRGTNEKLFF.

This clone came up a few times. This chain links TRBV18 with TRBJ2-5, with D perhaps TRBD1 or TRBD2 (6 bases each). The germline V gene has CDR1 KGHSH and CDR2 LQKENI. The length of the CDR3 is 15 residues. The chain's CDR3 is CAAPPGGDIQETQYF. Here the CDR3 DNA reads TGTGCAGCACCCCCGGGCGGGGACATCCAAGAGACCCAGTACTTC.